The 10 T cell receptor beta chains presented below share a single source sample, sequenced in a study of response to subunit inactivated influenza vaccine. One entry per CDR3 protein results from TCRdb running MiXCR on the RT-PCR reads. The table has about 570,000 distinct CDR3 sequences, around 11% seen once. The specimen comprised PBMCs from blood, sampled on the day of vaccination. These receptors were taken from a man aged 45 to 65 who received an inactivated influenza vaccine.

V gene TRBV18 combines with J gene TRBJ2-6, with TRBD1 matching over 8 bases. CDR3 length: 16 amino acids. V lost 5 bases to trimming and J lost 1 base; unmatched junction nucleotides: 4. Germline assignment: CDR1 KGHSH and CDR2 LQKENI. This CDR3 reads CASSGTGSSGANVLTF. The DNA for the CDR3 is TGTGCCAGCTCAGGGACAGGAAGTTCTGGGGCCAACGTCCTGACTTTC.

This chain joins TRBV28 and TRBJ1-2; D unclear. Trimming shortened V by 5 bases and J by 4 bases, and 11 bases separated the two germline ends. This CDR3 comprises 13 residues. From germline, CDR1 is MDHEN and CDR2 SYDVKM. The CDR3 nucleotides are TGTGCCAGCAGTAAGAGCACTGTCTATGGCTACACCTTC. Its translation is CASSKSTVYGYTF.

This clonotype was detected many times. This chain joins TRBV29-1 and TRBJ2-1; D is perhaps TRBD2 (6 bases). This CDR3 has 14 residues. Germline V lookup: CDR1 SQVTM, CDR2 ANQGSEA. Trimming cost V 8 bases and J 1 base, with 15 bases left between them. The CDR3 sequence is CSTRERGSYNEQFF. As DNA, the CDR3 is TGCAGCACTCGAGAACGGGGGTCCTACAATGAGCAGTTCTTC.

This clonotype was seen ten or more times. The rearrangement uses TRBV5-1 and TRBJ2-2; D remains ambiguous. This CDR3 contains 17 residues. The V gene's germline CDR1 is SGHRS and CDR2 YFSETQ. V lost 0 bases and J 0 bases, leaving 12 bases between the germline ends. The CDR3 here is CASSLEVGRTNTGELFF. The DNA of the CDR3 is TGCGCCAGCAGCTTGGAGGTCGGCCGCACGAACACCGGGGAGCTGTTTTTT. The full variable domain, rest sourced from reference TRBV5-1 and TRBJ2-2, is KAGVTQTPRYLIKTRGQQVTLSCSPISGHRSVSWYQQTPGQGLQFLFEYFSETQRNKGNFPGRFSGRQFSNSRSEMNVSTLELGDSALYLCASSLEVGRTNTGELFFGEGSRLTVL.

Points on this clonotype: A much larger clonotype is one base distant, so this may be a read error. The genes are TRBV11-2 and TRBJ1-4; D might be TRBD1 (6 bases). The CDR3 has 11 residues. The germline gives CDR1 SGHAT, CDR2 FQNNGV. CDR3: CGKGVNEKLFF. The CDR3 nucleotides read TGTGGCAAGGGGGTTAATGAAAAACTGTTTTTT.

The V call is TRBV7-2, the J call TRBJ2-7, with D perhaps TRBD2 (6 bases). Germline V gene lookup returns CDR1 SGHTA and CDR2 FQGNSA. The CDR3 has 15 residues. Trimming pared 2 bases from V and 0 bases from J, leaving 11 bases between. Here the CDR3 reads CASSLRDSSSYEQYF. The CDR3 DNA sequence: TGTGCCAGCAGCTTACGGGACTCCTCCTCCTACGAGCAGTACTTC.

The sample holds a few counts of this clonotype. This chain joins TRBV29-1 and TRBJ2-7; TRBD1 might be the D (5 bases). The CDR3 contains 14 residues. Deletions cut 4 bases from V and 2 bases from J, with 15 bases between. Germline loops: CDR1 SQVTM, CDR2 ANQGSEA. For the CDR3, the DNA is TGCAGCGTTGCGTTTTCAGGGTTACCCTACGAGCAGTACTTC. As protein: CSVAFSGLPYEQYF.

In its sample, this clonotype was seen a few times. The rearrangement uses TRBV20-1 and TRBJ2-3, with D unresolved. The length of the CDR3 is 18 residues. V lost 1 base to trimming and J lost 3 bases, with 23 bases between them. The V gene's germline CDR1 is DFQATT and CDR2 SNEGSKA (reference sequence). Written as DNA, the CDR3 is TGCAGTGCTAGAGGCTCGACTCCCGGGCCAAGCTTTACAGATACGCAGTATTTT. This encodes CSARGSTPGPSFTDTQYF.

The V call is TRBV10-3, the J call TRBJ2-2; 8 nucleotides match TRBD1. Germline trimming cut 3 bases from V and 1 base from J; bases unmatched to any gene: 4. The CDR3 is 16 residues long. CDR1 is ENHRY, CDR2 SYGVKD, per germline. The CDR3 DNA reads as TGTGCCATCAGTGACGGACAGGGACAGAACACCGGGGAGCTGTTTTTT. It encodes CAISDGQGQNTGELFF.

Here the CDR3 reads CASSREGNEKLFF. The CDR3 DNA reads TGTGCCAGCAGCAGGGAGGGAAATGAAAAACTGTTTTTT. The chain uses TRBV5-5 and TRBJ1-4; the D is unclear. CDR3 length: 13 amino acids. Germline V gene data show CDR1 as SGHKS and CDR2 as YYEKEE (reference sequence). The germline V and J ends were trimmed by 4 bases and 5 bases, with 9 bases remaining between them.